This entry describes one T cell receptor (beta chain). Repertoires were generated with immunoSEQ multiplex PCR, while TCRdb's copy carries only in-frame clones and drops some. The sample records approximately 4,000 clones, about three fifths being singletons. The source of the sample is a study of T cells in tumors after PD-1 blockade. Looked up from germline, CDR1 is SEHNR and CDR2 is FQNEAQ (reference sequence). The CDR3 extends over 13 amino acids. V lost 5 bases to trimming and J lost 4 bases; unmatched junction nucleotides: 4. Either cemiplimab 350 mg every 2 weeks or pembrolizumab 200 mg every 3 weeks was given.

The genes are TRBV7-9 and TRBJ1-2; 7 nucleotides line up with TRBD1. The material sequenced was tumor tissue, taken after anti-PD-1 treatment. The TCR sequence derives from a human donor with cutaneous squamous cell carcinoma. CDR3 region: CASSQQGSYGYTF. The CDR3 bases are TGTGCCAGCAGCCAACAGGGGTCCTATGGCTACACCTTC.